This note documents a single T cell receptor beta chain sequence. The antigen remains unidentified. These data are taken from a study of CD8 T cells in ankylosing spondylitis. This CDR3 spans 16 amino acids. Germline V CDR1 and CDR2: SGDLS, YYNGEE. Trimming stripped 4 bases from V and 2 bases from J, with 16 bases between. General study results and limits: In ankylosing spondylitis blood, a motif of seven to nine highly homologous TCR beta variants appeared characteristic. Clones linked to disease, bearing a CD8+ phenotype, were relatively rare in peripheral blood.

Using quantitative 5'-RACE with molecular barcodes, the authors made TCR beta libraries. TCRdb ran MiXCR on the 5' RACE reads and lists one entry per CDR3 protein. Of approximately 540,000 distinct CDR3 sequences listed, about 13% are singletons. Sequencing used blood, either unsorted or a sorted T cell fraction (not recorded which). The receptor's source is a male donor with ankylosing spondylitis. V gene TRBV9 combines with J gene TRBJ2-1, with D maybe TRBD2 (6 bases). CDR3 sequence (DNA): TGTGCCAGCAGCCTCCGACTAGTTCCGGCCTACAATGAGCAGTTCTTC. It translates to CASSLRLVPAYNEQFF. The full variable domain, rest sourced from reference TRBV9 and TRBJ2-1, is DSGVTQTPKHLITATGQRVTLRCSPRSGDLSVYWYQQSLDQGLQFLIQYYNGEERAKGNILERFSAQQFPDLHSELNLSSLELGDSALYFCASSLRLVPAYNEQFFGPGTRLTVL.